This record concerns one T cell receptor beta chain sequence. Per the authors' pipeline: Estimation of nucleated cell counts relied on the amplification of reference gene primers. TCRdb's table, derived via immunoSEQ multiplex PCR, lists solely in-frame clones and lacks some. V and J calls plus clone size are reproduced from that table; the DNA served to infer D and trimming. The data contain some 100,000 clones, approximately 90% of them singletons. The source of the sample is a study of blood T cell repertoires in COVID-19. Across the study: Samples of COVID-19 (acute and convalescent) were obtained from the United States, Italy and Spain. The analysed material was cDNA or gDNA that came from T cells, B-cell-depleted T cells, or PBMCs.

Germline V gene sequence: CDR1 LGHNA, CDR2 YSLEER. The CDR3 loop spans 15 amino acids. Trimming pared 0 bases from V and 2 bases from J, leaving 8 bases between. Sequencing input: peripheral blood. The V gene is TRBV4-3, the J gene TRBJ1-3; tentative D call: TRBD1 (6 bases). This receptor was obtained from a woman over 75 with active COVID-19. This CDR3 is CASSQEGGPGNTIYF. The CDR3 coding sequence is TGCGCCAGCAGCCAAGAGGGGGGGCCTGGAAACACCATATATTTT.